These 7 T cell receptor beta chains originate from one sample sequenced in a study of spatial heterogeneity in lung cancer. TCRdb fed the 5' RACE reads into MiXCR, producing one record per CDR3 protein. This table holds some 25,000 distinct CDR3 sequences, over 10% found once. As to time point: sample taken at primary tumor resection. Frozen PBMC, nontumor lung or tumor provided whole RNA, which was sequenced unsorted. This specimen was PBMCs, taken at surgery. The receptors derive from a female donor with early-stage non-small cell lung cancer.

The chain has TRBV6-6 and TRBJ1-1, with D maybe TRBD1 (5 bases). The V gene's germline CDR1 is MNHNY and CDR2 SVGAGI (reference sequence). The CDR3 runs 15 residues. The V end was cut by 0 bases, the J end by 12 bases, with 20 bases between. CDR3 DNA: TGTGCCAGCAGTTACTCGATGGGGCAGCCCGTGAGGACTTTCTTT. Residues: CASSYSMGQPVRTFF.

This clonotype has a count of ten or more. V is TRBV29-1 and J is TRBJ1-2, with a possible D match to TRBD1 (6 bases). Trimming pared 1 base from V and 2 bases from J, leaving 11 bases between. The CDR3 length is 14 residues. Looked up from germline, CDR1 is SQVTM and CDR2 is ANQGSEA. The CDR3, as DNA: TGCAGCGTTGAAGTACAGGGTATAAACTATGGCTACACCTTC. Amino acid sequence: CSVEVQGINYGYTF.

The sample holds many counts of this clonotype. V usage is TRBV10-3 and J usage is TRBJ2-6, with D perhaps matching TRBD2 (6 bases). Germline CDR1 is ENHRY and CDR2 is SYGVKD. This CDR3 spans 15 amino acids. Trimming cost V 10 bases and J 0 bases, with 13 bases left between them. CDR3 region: CATGTVSSGANVLTF. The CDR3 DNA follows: TGTGCCACTGGGACTGTTAGCTCTGGGGCCAACGTCCTGACTTTC.

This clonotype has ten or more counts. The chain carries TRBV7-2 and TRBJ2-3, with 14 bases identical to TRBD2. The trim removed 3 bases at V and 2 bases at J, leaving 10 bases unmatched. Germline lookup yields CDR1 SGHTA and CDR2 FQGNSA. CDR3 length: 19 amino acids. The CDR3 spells CASSLGLAGVRGATDTQYF. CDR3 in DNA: TGTGCCAGCAGCTTGGGACTAGCGGGAGTCAGGGGGGCCACAGATACGCAGTATTTT.

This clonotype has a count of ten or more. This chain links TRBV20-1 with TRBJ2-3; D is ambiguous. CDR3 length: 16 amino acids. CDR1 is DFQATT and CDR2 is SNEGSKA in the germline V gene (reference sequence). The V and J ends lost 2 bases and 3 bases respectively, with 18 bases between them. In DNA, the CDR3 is TGCAGTGCTAGACCCCTCCCGGCCCAGGATACAGATACGCAGTATTTT. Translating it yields CSARPLPAQDTDTQYF.

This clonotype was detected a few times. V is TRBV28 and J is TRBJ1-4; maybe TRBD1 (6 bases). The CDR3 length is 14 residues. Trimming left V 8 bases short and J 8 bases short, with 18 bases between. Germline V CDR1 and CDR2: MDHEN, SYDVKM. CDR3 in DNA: TGTGCCAGCTTCAAATGGGGGCTGCCCGAAAAACTGTTTTTT. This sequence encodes CASFKWGLPEKLFF.

CDR3 sequence: CASSQDGLLSSYEQYF. In nucleotides, the CDR3 is TGTGCCAGCAGCCAAGACGGGCTTCTCTCTTCCTACGAGCAGTACTTC. The chain employs TRBV14 and TRBJ2-7, with D unclear. The ends were cut back, 0 bases at V and 1 base at J, with 13 bases in the middle. This CDR3 is 16 amino acids long. From germline, CDR1 is SGHDN and CDR2 FVKESK.